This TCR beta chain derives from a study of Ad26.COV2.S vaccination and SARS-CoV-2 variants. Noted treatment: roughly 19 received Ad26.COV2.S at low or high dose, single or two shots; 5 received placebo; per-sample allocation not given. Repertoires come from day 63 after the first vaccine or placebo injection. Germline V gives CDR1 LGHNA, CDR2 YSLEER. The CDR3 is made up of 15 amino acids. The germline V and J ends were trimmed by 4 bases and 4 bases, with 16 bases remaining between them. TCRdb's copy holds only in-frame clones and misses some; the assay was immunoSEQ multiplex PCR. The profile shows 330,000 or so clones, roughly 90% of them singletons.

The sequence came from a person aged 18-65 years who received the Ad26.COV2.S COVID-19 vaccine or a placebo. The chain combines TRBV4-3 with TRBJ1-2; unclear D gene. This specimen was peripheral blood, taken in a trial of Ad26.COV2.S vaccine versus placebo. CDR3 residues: CASSRRREEGYGYTF. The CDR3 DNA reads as TGCGCCAGCAGCCGACGGAGGGAAGAAGGCTATGGCTACACCTTC.